This T cell receptor beta chain was retrieved from a study of cytomegalovirus exposure and HLA in healthy donors. The validation cohort, a group of 90 to 150 subjects, included the donors and was separate from the approximately 650-subject first cohort. Germline V gene lookup returns CDR1 SEHNR and CDR2 FQNEAQ (reference sequence). The CDR3 spans 11 residues. V dropped 10 bases and J dropped 8 bases, with 14 bases sitting between them. Clones were read by immunoSEQ multiplex PCR, and TCRdb kept only the in-frame ones, dropping some. The sample consists of fewer than 120,000 clones, roughly 90% of them appearing once.

Sequencing was carried out using PBMCs. J is TRBJ1-2 and V is TRBV7-9; no clear D gene. The sequence was obtained from a woman between 25 and 40 years old in good health and CMV-seropositive. In nucleotides, the CDR3 is TGTGCCATTCCGACGGGAGTCGGCTACACCTTC. Protein: CAIPTGVGYTF.